The clone carrying this T cell receptor (beta chain) appeared many times. The antigen is not known. The data were taken from a study of CD8+CD57+ T cells in acquired aplastic anemia. At the level of the study: Sorting CD4+ and CD8+ cells gave DNA averaging roughly 3.2 ug.

The CDR3 loop spans 16 amino acids. CDR1 and CDR2 (germline): DFQATT, SNEGSKA (reference sequence). The V segment lost 3 bases and the J segment 7 bases; nucleotides outside the gene matches: 9. General study results and limits: Shared by patients and controls, 25 to 30 CD8+ CDR3s were abundant in patients.

TCR beta VDJ and CDR3 were profiled, and genomic DNA was the template. Each CDR3 protein is one row after TCRdb ran MiXCR on the reads. The sample contains 86,000 or so distinct CDR3 sequences, around 44% of which appear only once. This chain connects TRBV20-1 to TRBJ2-3; the match to TRBD2 covers 14 bases. This sequence was found in a human donor in good health, serving as a control. Sequences were obtained from sorted CD4+, CD8+, or CD8+CD57+ T cells (not recorded which) from PBMCs. CDR3 sequence reads: CSARHPGLAGGYTQYF. CDR3 nucleotides: TGCAGTGCTAGGCACCCTGGACTAGCGGGAGGATATACGCAGTATTTT.